The clone carrying this T cell receptor beta chain was seen just once. Authors' analysis steps: Using reference gene primer amplification, nucleated cell counts were estimated. The repertoire was sequenced with immunoSEQ multiplex PCR; TCRdb's copy has only in-frame clones and lacks some. V, J and clone size are taken as reported in that table, and D and trimming were inferred from the DNA itself. The sample records hundreds of thousands of clones, around 88% being singletons. The data are from a study of blood T cell repertoires in COVID-19. V was trimmed by 2 bases and J by 2 bases, leaving 11 bases between them. This CDR3 spans 15 amino acids. Germline-derived CDR1 and CDR2 are SGHRS and YFSETQ.

The chain is built from TRBV5-1 and TRBJ2-1, with D perhaps TRBD2 (6 bases). Sequencing was done on a sample of peripheral blood. The TCR comes from a man aged 80 or over with acute or convalescent COVID-19. CDR3 DNA: TGCGCCAGCAGCTTACTAGCTGAACCCTACAATGAGCAGTTCTTC. Translated: CASSLLAEPYNEQFF. Filled out from reference TRBV5-1 and TRBJ2-1, the complete variable domain reads KAGVTQTPRYLIKTRGQQVTLSCSPISGHRSVSWYQQTPGQGLQFLFEYFSETQRNKGNFPGRFSGRQFSNSRSEMNVSTLELGDSALYLCASSLLAEPYNEQFFGPGTRLTVL.